What follows is one TCR beta chain and its context. J was trimmed by 0 bases and V by 3 bases; bases with no gene match: 5. CDR1 and CDR2 from the germline V gene are SGHVS and FQNEAQ. This CDR3 is 15 amino acids long. The sample comes from a study of shared clonotypes between healthy human individuals. Profiling relied on immunoSEQ multiplex PCR, and the TCRdb table lists in-frame clones only, not all of them. This sample yields around 2.3 million clones, of which roughly 95% are seen a single time; roughly 0.13% belongs to the top ten. The sequenced sample consisted of naive CD4+ T cells sorted from blood. This sample's subset: CD45RA+ positively selected. This rearrangement joins TRBV7-8 to TRBJ2-7; 7 bases are shared with TRBD1. This sequence was found in a young man in good health. The CDR3 bases are TGTGCCAGCAGCTTTCGAGGGGGCCGCTCCTACGAGCAGTACTTC. It specifies CASSFRGGRSYEQYF.